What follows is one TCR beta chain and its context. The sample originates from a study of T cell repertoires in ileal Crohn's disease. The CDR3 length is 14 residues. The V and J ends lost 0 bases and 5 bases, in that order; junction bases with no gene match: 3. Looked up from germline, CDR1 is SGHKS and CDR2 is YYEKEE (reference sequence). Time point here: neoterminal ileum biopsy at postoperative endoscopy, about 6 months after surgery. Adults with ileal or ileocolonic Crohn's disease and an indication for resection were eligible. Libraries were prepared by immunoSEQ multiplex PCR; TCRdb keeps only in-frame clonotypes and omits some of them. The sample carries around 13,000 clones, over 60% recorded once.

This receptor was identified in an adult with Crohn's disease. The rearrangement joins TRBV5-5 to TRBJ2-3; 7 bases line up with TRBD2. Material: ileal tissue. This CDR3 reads CASSLGEGRDTQYF. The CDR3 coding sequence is TGTGCCAGCAGCTTGGGGGAGGGGAGAGATACGCAGTATTTT.